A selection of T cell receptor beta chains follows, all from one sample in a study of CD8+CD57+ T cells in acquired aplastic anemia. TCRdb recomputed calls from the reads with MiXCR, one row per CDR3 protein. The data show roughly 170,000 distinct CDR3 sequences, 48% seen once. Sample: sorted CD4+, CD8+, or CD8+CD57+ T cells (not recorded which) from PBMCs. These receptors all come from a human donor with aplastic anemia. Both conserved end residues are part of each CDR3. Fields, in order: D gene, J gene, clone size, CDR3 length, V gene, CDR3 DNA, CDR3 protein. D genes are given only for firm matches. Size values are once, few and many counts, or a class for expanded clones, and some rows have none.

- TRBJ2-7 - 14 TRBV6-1 TGTGCCAGCAAAACGGACAAAACGGTCTACGAGCAGTGCTTC CASKTDKTVYEQCF
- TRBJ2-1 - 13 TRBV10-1 TGCGCCAGCAGTGAGGCGGCCTACAATGAGCAGTTCTTC CASSEAAYNEQFF
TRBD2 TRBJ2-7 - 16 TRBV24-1 TGTGCCACCAGTGCCCCCGGGACTAGCGGGAGTCTGGAGCAGTACTTC CATSAPGTSGSLEQYF
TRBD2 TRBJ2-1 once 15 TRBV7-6 TGTGCCAGCAGCTTAGCAGGACTAGCGGGAAATGAGCAGTTCTTC CASSLAGLAGNEQFF
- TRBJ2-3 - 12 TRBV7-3 TGTGCCAGCAGCTCGTACACAGATACGCAGTATTTT CASSSYTDTQYF
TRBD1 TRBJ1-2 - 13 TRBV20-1 TGCAGTGCTAGAAGTTACAGGGGAGTTGGCTACACCTTC CSARSYRGVGYTF
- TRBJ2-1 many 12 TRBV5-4 TGTGCCAGCAGCTTAACCCACAATGAGCAGTTCTTC CASSLTHNEQFF
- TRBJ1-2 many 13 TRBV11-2 TGTGCCAGCAGCTTAGAGGGGGGGTACGGCTACACCTTC CASSLEGGYGYTF
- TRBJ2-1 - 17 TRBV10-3 TGTGCCATCAGTGGGGGGCTAGGGCGGGAGTCCTACAATGAGCAGTTCTTC CAISGGLGRESYNEQFF
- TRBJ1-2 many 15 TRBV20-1 TGCAGTGCTCCCCCGGGGGGGGGCTCAAACTATGGCTACACCTTC CSAPPGGGSNYGYTF
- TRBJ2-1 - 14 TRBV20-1 TGCAGTGCTAGAAGGGGGGAGTACCGACATGAGCAGTTCTTC CSARRGEYRHEQFF
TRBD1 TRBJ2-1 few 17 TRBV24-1 TGTGCCAGCAGCCCCTCCGGGGACAGGGGGCTCTACAATGAGCAGTTCTTC CASSPSGDRGLYNEQFF
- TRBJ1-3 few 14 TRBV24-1 TGTGCCACCAGTGAAGACGGATCTGGAAACACCATATATTTT CATSEDGSGNTIYF
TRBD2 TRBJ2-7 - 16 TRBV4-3 TGCGCCAGCAGCCTGGGGCTTAGCGGGGTCTCCTACGAGCAGTACTTC CASSLGLSGVSYEQYF
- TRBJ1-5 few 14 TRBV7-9 TGTGCCAGCGGGGACCCAGGGGGCAATCAGCCCCAGCATTTT CASGDPGGNQPQHF
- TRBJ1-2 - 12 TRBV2 TGTGCCAGCAGAACGAGGACGTATGGCTACACCTTC CASRTRTYGYTF
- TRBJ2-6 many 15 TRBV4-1 TGCGCCAGCAGCCGGGAAGGAGCCGGGGCCAACGTCCTGACTTTC CASSREGAGANVLTF
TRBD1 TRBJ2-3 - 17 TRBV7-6 TGTGCCAGCAGCTTAGAGGGACAGGGGGCACTTACAGATACGCAGTATTTT CASSLEGQGALTDTQYF
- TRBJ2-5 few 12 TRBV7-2 TGTGCCAGCAGCTTTAGGGGGGAGACCCAGTACTTC CASSFRGETQYF
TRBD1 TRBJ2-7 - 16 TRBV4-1 TGCGCCAGCAGCCAAGGATCCAGGGGACAGGGGTACGAGCAGTACTTC CASSQGSRGQGYEQYF
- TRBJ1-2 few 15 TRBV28 TGTGCCAGCAGACAGGACAGCTCGAGAAACTATGGCTACACCTTC CASRQDSSRNYGYTF
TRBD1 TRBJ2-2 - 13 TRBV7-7 TGTGCCAGCAGCCCCAGGGGGCCCGGGGAGCTGTTTTTT CASSPRGPGELFF
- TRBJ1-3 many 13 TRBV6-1 TGTGCCAGCACCAGCAACGTCGGAAACACCATATATTTT CASTSNVGNTIYF
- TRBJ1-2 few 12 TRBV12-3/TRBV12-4 TGTGCCAGCAGCCTGGGACTCCTTGGCTACACCTTC CASSLGLLGYTF
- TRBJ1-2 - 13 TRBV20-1 TGCAGTGCTAGATGGGGGGCGGACTATGGCTACACCTTC CSARWGADYGYTF
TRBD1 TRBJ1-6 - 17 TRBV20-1 TGCAGTGCTAGAGAGGGGGGGCAGGGGGCGAAAGCGTCACCCCTCCACTTT CSAREGGQGAKASPLHF
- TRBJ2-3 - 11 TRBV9 TGTGCCAGCAGCGTAGGAGGTTCGCAGTATTTT CASSVGGSQYF
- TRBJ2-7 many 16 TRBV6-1 TGTGCCAGCACTATGAACCGAGACATCTGGTCCTACGAGCAGTACTTC CASTMNRDIWSYEQYF
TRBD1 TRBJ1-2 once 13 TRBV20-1 TGCAGTGCCCCAGGACAGGCTCCGGCTGGCTACACCTTC CSAPGQAPAGYTF
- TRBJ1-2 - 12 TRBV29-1 TGCAGCATCCGGGACGGGGAGCTCGGCTACACCTTC CSIRDGELGYTF
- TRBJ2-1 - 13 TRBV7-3 TGTGCCAGCAGTTTGCGGGACTACAATGAGCAGTTCTTC CASSLRDYNEQFF
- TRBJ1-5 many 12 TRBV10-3 TGTGCCATCAGTGGTAACAATCAGCCCCAGCATTTT CAISGNNQPQHF
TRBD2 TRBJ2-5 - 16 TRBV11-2 TGTGCCAGCAGCCTTGGACTGACTAGCGGAAAAGAGACCCAGTACTTC CASSLGLTSGKETQYF
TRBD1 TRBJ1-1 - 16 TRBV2 TGTGCCAGCACATCTTGGACAGGCCGGCAGGACACTGAAGCTTTCTTT CASTSWTGRQDTEAFF
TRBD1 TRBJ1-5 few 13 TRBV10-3 TGTGCCACCGGACAGGGCAACAATCAGCCCCAGCATTTT CATGQGNNQPQHF
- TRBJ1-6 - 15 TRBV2 TGTGCCAGCAGTTCACAGGCCCTAGGAGGATCACCCCTCCACTTT CASSSQALGGSPLHF
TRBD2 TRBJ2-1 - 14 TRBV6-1 TGTGCCAGCGTCCTAGCGGGGGGTGACAATGAGCAGTTCTTC CASVLAGGDNEQFF
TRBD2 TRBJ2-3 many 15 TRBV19 TGTGCCAGTAGTATCAGGCGGGGGGGCACAGATACGCAGTATTTT CASSIRRGGTDTQYF
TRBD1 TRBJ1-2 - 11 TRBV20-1 TGCAGTGCGAGGACAGGGTTGGGCTACACCTTC CSARTGLGYTF
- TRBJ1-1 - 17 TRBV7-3 TGTGCCAGCAGCGTTGGGATCCGGGGGGGCTTAGGCACTGAAGCTTTCTTT CASSVGIRGGLGTEAFF
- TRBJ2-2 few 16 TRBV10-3 TGTGCCATCAGTGCAACTAGTCCGCGGTCCTCCGGGGAGCTGTTTTTT CAISATSPRSSGELFF
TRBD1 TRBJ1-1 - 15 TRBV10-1 TGCGCCAGCAGACCTGGACAGGTCACTTCTTTTGAAGCTTTCTTT CASRPGQVTSFEAFF
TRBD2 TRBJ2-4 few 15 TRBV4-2 TGTGCCAGCAGCCAAGGGACTAGCACCAAAAACATTCAGTACTTC CASSQGTSTKNIQYF
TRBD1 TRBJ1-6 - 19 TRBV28 TGTGCCAGCAGTCCTCTAATATCCAGGGACAGGAGAACGTATTCACCCCTCCACTTT CASSPLISRDRRTYSPLHF
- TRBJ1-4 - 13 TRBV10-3 TGTGCCATCAGTGAGGCAACTAATGAAAAACTGTTTTTT CAISEATNEKLFF
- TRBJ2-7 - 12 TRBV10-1 TGCGCCAGCAAAAGGGTCGACTACGAGCAGTACTTC CASKRVDYEQYF
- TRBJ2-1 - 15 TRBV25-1 TGTGCCAGCAGTGGCCGGACACTTGGGTACAATGAGCAGTTCTTC CASSGRTLGYNEQFF
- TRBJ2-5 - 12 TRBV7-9 TGTGCCAGCAGCTCTCAAGAGGGGACCCAGTACTTC CASSSQEGTQYF
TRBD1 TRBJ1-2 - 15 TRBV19 TGCGCCAGTAGTGCCCAGGACAGGGGGAAGTGGGGCTACACCTTC CASSAQDRGKWGYTF
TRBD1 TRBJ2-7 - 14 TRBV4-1 TGCGCCAGCAGGGCCGGGACAGGCGGATTCGAGCAGTACTTC CASRAGTGGFEQYF
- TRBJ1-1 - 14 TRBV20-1 TGCAGTGCTGAAACGGCGTTCGAGGGCACTGAAGCTTTCTTT CSAETAFEGTEAFF
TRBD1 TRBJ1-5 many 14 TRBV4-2 TGTGCCAGCAGCCAAACAGGGGCAAATCAGCCCCAGCATTTT CASSQTGANQPQHF
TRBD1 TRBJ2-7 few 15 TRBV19 TGTGCCAGTAGCGAGACCGGGACAGGCTCCCTCGAGCAGTACTTC CASSETGTGSLEQYF
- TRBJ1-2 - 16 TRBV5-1 TGCGCCAGCAGCTTGGCCGAGTTACAGCACTTCTATGGCTACACCTTC CASSLAELQHFYGYTF
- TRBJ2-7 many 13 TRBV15 TGTGCCACCAGCAGAGACGCGGTCTACGAGCAGTACTTC CATSRDAVYEQYF